Below are 24 T cell receptor beta chains sequenced from a single sample in a study of Ad26.COV2.S vaccination and SARS-CoV-2 variants. As to treatment: roughly 20 received Ad26.COV2.S at low or high dose, single or two shots; several received placebo; per-sample allocation not given. On day 63 after the first injection, vaccine and placebo recipients gave samples. Method: immunoSEQ multiplex PCR; TCRdb's copy keeps in-frame clones and lacks some. The table has roughly 300,000 clones, 80% to 90% seen once. Specimen: peripheral blood, collected in a trial of Ad26.COV2.S vaccine versus placebo. These receptors all stem from a person between 18 and 59 years old who received the Ad26.COV2.S COVID-19 vaccine or a placebo.

The chain carries TRBV5-8 and TRBJ2-7; weak D call: TRBD1 (6 bases). Germline V gene data show CDR1 as SGHTS and CDR2 as YDEGEE. With 3 bases removed from V and 5 bases from J, the gap between germline ends came to 9 bases. This CDR3 spans 12 amino acids. The CDR3 DNA sequence: TGTGCCAGCAGCTACGGGACAAACGAGCAGTACTTC. Its protein is CASSYGTNEQYF.

The chain couples TRBV7-9 to TRBJ2-1; 14 bases are shared with TRBD2. Per the germline V gene, CDR1 is SEHNR and CDR2 is FQNEAQ (reference sequence). After removal of 5 bases from V and 5 bases from J, the junction contained 8 bases not matched to a gene. The CDR3 spans 17 residues. CDR3: CASSPGTSGSRDNEQFF. In DNA, the CDR3 is TGTGCCAGCAGCCCCGGGACTAGCGGGAGTAGAGACAATGAGCAGTTCTTC.

This sequence joins TRBV6-4 and TRBJ2-2; D may correspond to TRBD1 or TRBD2 (6 bases each). Trimming removed 2 bases at V and 7 bases at J, with 14 bases between. This CDR3 comprises 15 residues. Per germline, CDR1 MRHNA and CDR2 SNTAGT. The CDR3 DNA follows: TGTGCCAGCAGTGACAGCCGGGGGCCGGGCGGGGAGCTGTTTTTT. Residues: CASSDSRGPGGELFF.

This rearrangement joins TRBV10-1 to TRBJ1-1; possibly TRBD1 for D (5 bases). CDR1 WNHNN and CDR2 SYGVQD come from the germline V gene (reference sequence). Trimming stripped 7 bases from V and 6 bases from J, with 15 bases between. CDR3 length: 13 residues. CDR3 sequence (DNA): TGCGCCAGCAAGCATCAGCAGGGAGCTGAAGCTTTCTTT. It is translated as CASKHQQGAEAFF.

V and J are TRBV4-2 and TRBJ2-5, with TRBD1 identical over 10 bases. Germline V gene lookup returns CDR1 LGHNA and CDR2 YNFKEQ. The CDR3 loop spans 15 amino acids. V shed 4 bases, J shed 4 bases, and the junction held 6 bases outside the gene matches. CDR3 sequence: CASSPQTGGGETQYF. In nucleotides, the CDR3 is TGTGCCAGCAGCCCACAGACAGGGGGCGGAGAGACCCAGTACTTC.

V gene TRBV4-2 combines with J gene TRBJ2-6; the D is unclear. V lost 3 bases to trimming and J lost 3 bases, with 15 bases between them. The CDR3 is made up of 17 amino acids. CDR1 is LGHNA and CDR2 is YNFKEQ in the germline V gene. The CDR3 nucleotides read TGTGCCAGCAGCCAGGGTAGTGCTTCGGATGGGGCCAACGTCCTGACTTTC. Translation gives CASSQGSASDGANVLTF.

This chain links TRBV6-2 or TRBV6-3 with TRBJ2-1, with a tentative D call TRBD1 (6 bases). This CDR3 contains 17 residues. Looked up from germline, CDR1 is MNHEY and CDR2 is SVGEGT. Trimming took off 4 bases at V and 2 bases at J, with 18 bases between the two ends. The CDR3 sequence is CASSSRDTRNPYNEQFF. CDR3 nucleotide sequence: TGTGCCAGCAGTTCCCGGGACACCCGAAACCCCTACAATGAGCAGTTCTTC.

J is TRBJ2-5 and V is TRBV7-2, with D unresolved. Between the trimmed V and J ends, which lost 5 bases and 3 bases, there was a span of 16 bases. The germline gives CDR1 SGHTA, CDR2 FQGNSA. The CDR3 contains 15 residues. Here the CDR3 reads CASSRTLGPEETQYF. The CDR3 coding sequence is TGTGCCAGCAGCCGTACTTTGGGTCCGGAAGAGACCCAGTACTTC.

Notes on this clone: The identical CDR3 is also encoded by other nucleotide sequences in the sample. The CDR3 nucleotides are TGTGCCAGCAGCTTATCAGGGACAGATACGCAGTATTTT. Amino acids: CASSLSGTDTQYF. V gene TRBV7-7 combines with J gene TRBJ2-3; tentative D call: TRBD1 (5 bases). The V gene's germline CDR1 is SSHAT and CDR2 FNYEAQ (reference sequence). This CDR3 region has 13 residues. Trimming stripped 2 bases from V and 3 bases from J, with 6 bases between.

The chain is built from TRBV7-9 and TRBJ1-5, with D possibly matching TRBD1 (6 bases). Trimming stripped 4 bases from V and 8 bases from J, with 12 bases between. Looked up from germline, CDR1 is SEHNR and CDR2 is FQNEAQ (reference sequence). The CDR3 contains 13 residues. The CDR3 region has the DNA TGTGCCAGCAGCTCACAGGGAGGTGAGCCCCAGCATTTT. Translation gives CASSSQGGEPQHF.

V gene TRBV6-5 combines with J gene TRBJ1-2, with 7 bases lining up with TRBD1. This CDR3 has 15 amino acids. Germline CDR1 reads MNHEY; CDR2 reads SVGAGI. V was clipped by 8 bases and J by 3 bases; unmatched bases: 12. CDR3 in DNA: TGTGCCAGCTCGATCGAGGGGGCGCCCCACTATGGCTACACCTTC. Its translation: CASSIEGAPHYGYTF.

The J gene is TRBJ1-6, the V gene TRBV5-1; tentative D call: TRBD1 (5 bases). Germline V gives CDR1 SGHRS, CDR2 YFSETQ. The V gene lost 1 base and the J gene lost 7 bases, with 15 bases spanning the gap. The length of the CDR3 is 16 residues. CDR3 in DNA: TGCGCCAGCAGCTTGAGAACTTTGGGGCAAAATTCACCCCTCCACTTT. Translated: CASSLRTLGQNSPLHF.

This chain joins TRBV5-6 and TRBJ1-2; 8 bases line up with TRBD1. The germline V gene encodes CDR1 SGHDT and CDR2 YYEEEE. This CDR3 comprises 16 residues. Trimming cost V 4 bases and J 2 bases; bases outside gene matches: 10. CDR3 nucleotide sequence: TGTGCCAGCAGCATGGACAGGGCGAGAAGGAACTATGGCTACACCTTC. It yields the protein CASSMDRARRNYGYTF.

This chain links TRBV14 with TRBJ2-7; no firm D call. Deletions cut 1 base from V and 5 bases from J, with 3 bases between. This CDR3 has 11 amino acids. Germline lookup yields CDR1 SGHDN and CDR2 FVKESK. CDR3 in amino acids: CASSQVHEQYF. The CDR3 nucleotides are TGTGCCAGCAGCCAAGTTCACGAGCAGTACTTC.

This clone appeared a few times. Here the CDR3 DNA reads TGTGCCAGTAGTATAGATAGGGCGACTGGGTCCTACAATGAGCAGTTCTTC. Amino acids: CASSIDRATGSYNEQFF. The chain combines TRBV19 with TRBJ2-1; D not certain. There are 17 residues in the CDR3. Germline loops: CDR1 LNHDA, CDR2 SQIVND (reference sequence). V lost 0 bases to trimming and J lost 1 base, with 13 bases between them.

The V gene is TRBV4-1, the J gene TRBJ1-2; D call uncertain. The V gene's germline CDR1 is MGHRA and CDR2 YSYEKL. V shed 0 bases and J shed 3 bases, with 14 bases lying between them. This CDR3 comprises 16 residues. The CDR3 loop reads CASSQEGPRNYYGYTF. The DNA of the CDR3 is TGCGCCAGCAGCCAAGAAGGACCTAGGAATTACTATGGCTACACCTTC.

This clone turned up a few times. V gene TRBV19 combines with J gene TRBJ1-6; 10 bases match TRBD1. Losses at the gene ends were 3 bases for V and 7 bases for J; bases not matched to a gene: 3. Germline values: CDR1 LNHDA, CDR2 SQIVND (reference sequence). This CDR3 region has 15 residues. The CDR3 sequence: CASSIGTGANSPLHF. In DNA, the CDR3 is TGTGCCAGTAGTATTGGGACAGGGGCGAATTCACCCCTCCACTTT.

The chain links TRBV7-9 to TRBJ1-5; D unresolved. The germline V gene encodes CDR1 SEHNR and CDR2 FQNEAQ (reference sequence). Trimming pared 1 base from V and 4 bases from J, leaving 5 bases between. The CDR3 covers 13 residues. The CDR3: CASSLDPNQPQHF. The CDR3, as DNA: TGTGCCAGCAGCTTAGACCCTAATCAGCCCCAGCATTTT.

This sequence joins TRBV7-9 and TRBJ2-5; no definite D call. V was shortened by 0 bases and J by 7 bases, with 12 bases between the two germline ends. This CDR3 contains 14 residues. CDR1 SEHNR and CDR2 FQNEAQ come from the germline V gene (reference sequence). As DNA, the CDR3 is TGTGCCAGCAGCTTAGCGTCTGGCCCAGGGACCCAGTACTTC. Its protein product is CASSLASGPGTQYF.

The chain uses TRBV5-1 and TRBJ2-3; D may be TRBD1 (5 bases). The CDR3 is made up of 12 amino acids. Trimming took 7 bases from V and 0 from J, leaving 6 bases between them. CDR1 is SGHRS and CDR2 is YFSETQ in the germline V gene. This chain's CDR3 is CASQGSTDTQYF. The CDR3 DNA sequence: TGCGCCAGCCAGGGTAGCACAGATACGCAGTATTTT.

DNA of the CDR3: TGCGCCAGCAGCTTCCGGGGAGTAGTTGGAGAGACCCAGTACTTC. It codes for CASSFRGVVGETQYF. V and J are TRBV5-1 and TRBJ2-5; tentative D call: TRBD2 (5 bases). The CDR3 length is 15 residues. V was pared by 2 bases and J by 4 bases, with 15 bases between. CDR1 is SGHRS, CDR2 YFSETQ, per germline.

This chain links TRBV5-1 with TRBJ2-2, with unresolved D. There are 14 residues in the CDR3. V was trimmed by 0 bases and J by 2 bases, leaving 5 bases between them. From germline, CDR1 is SGHRS and CDR2 YFSETQ. Written as DNA, the CDR3 is TGCGCCAGCAGCTTGGACAGAAACACCGGGGAGCTGTTTTTT. This gives the protein CASSLDRNTGELFF.

The chain couples TRBV7-2 to TRBJ2-1, with unresolved D. The germline V gene encodes CDR1 SGHTA and CDR2 FQGNSA. Trimming pared 0 bases from V and 8 bases from J, leaving 14 bases between. CDR3 length: 15 amino acids. This chain's CDR3 is CASSLASFTWDEQFF. The CDR3, as DNA: TGTGCCAGCAGCTTAGCCTCCTTCACGTGGGATGAGCAGTTCTTC.

This chain uses TRBV3-1 (or the pseudogene TRBV3-2) with TRBJ2-7; maybe TRBD2 (6 bases). The CDR3 contains 17 residues. Germline CDR1 is LGHDT and CDR2 is YNNKEL (reference sequence). Deletions cut 0 bases from V and 0 bases from J, with 15 bases between. The CDR3 DNA sequence: TGTGCCAGCAGCCAAGATCCCACGACTAGGAGCTCCTACGAGCAGTACTTC. It specifies CASSQDPTTRSSYEQYF.